The 8 T cell receptor beta chains given below trace back to one sample, sequenced in a study of blood T cells in healthy people across ages. Combining a sample-barcoded 5' primer with a J-beta primer mix, a second PCR ran for about 7 to 11 cycles. MiXCR, applied by TCRdb to the 5' RACE reads, yields one record per CDR3 protein. The sample records about 800,000 distinct CDR3 sequences, 58% being singletons. The sample was blood. The receptors shown here come from a man between 25 and 39 years old in good health.

The V and J genes are TRBV20-1 and TRBJ2-7; maybe TRBD2 (6 bases). With 0 bases removed from V and 3 bases from J, the gap between germline ends came to 15 bases. Germline lookup yields CDR1 DFQATT and CDR2 SNEGSKA (reference sequence). This CDR3 comprises 15 residues. The CDR3 sequence is CSARDWGTLLYEQYF. In DNA form, the CDR3 reads TGCAGTGCTAGAGATTGGGGGACTTTACTCTACGAGCAGTACTTC.

In its sample, this clonotype was seen a few times. The gene calls are TRBV6-2 or TRBV6-3 and TRBJ2-7; a possible D gene is TRBD2 (6 bases). CDR1 is MNHEY and CDR2 is SVGEGT in the germline V gene. V lost 5 bases to trimming and J lost 2 bases, with 19 bases between them. This CDR3 contains 16 residues. CDR3 protein: CASSAPPGLRPYEQYF. The CDR3 DNA reads as TGTGCCAGCAGTGCACCCCCGGGACTTCGCCCCTACGAGCAGTACTTC.

A word on this clonotype: An end of the junction differs from the germline gene, which may be a read error. This chain joins TRBV4-2 and TRBJ2-2; D gene uncertain. There are 14 residues in the CDR3. Germline V CDR1 and CDR2: LGHNA, YNFKEQ. The CDR3 region has the DNA TGTGCCAGCAGACAAGGGCGGAACACCGGGGAGCTGTTTTTT. Translation gives CASRQGRNTGELFF.

This clonotype came up a few times. This chain links TRBV7-2 with TRBJ1-2, with D uncertain. The CDR3 is 13 residues long. Germline V CDR1 and CDR2: SGHTA, FQGNSA. V gave up 5 bases and J gave up 6 bases, with 13 bases separating them. The CDR3 DNA reads TGTGCCAGCAGCCCCGGGATCGGGGATGGCTACACCTTC. Protein product: CASSPGIGDGYTF.

The J gene is TRBJ2-3, the V gene TRBV20-1; 7 nucleotides agree with TRBD2. This CDR3 spans 14 amino acids. Germline lookup yields CDR1 DFQATT and CDR2 SNEGSKA (reference sequence). Unmatched junction bases numbered 9, after V lost 6 bases and J lost 3 bases. CDR3 in DNA: TGCAGTGCCCCGGCGGGCGGGAGTACAGATACGCAGTATTTT. Amino acids: CSAPAGGSTDTQYF.

V and J are TRBV20-1 and TRBJ1-4; the D is unclear. Germline CDR1 DFQATT, CDR2 SNEGSKA (reference sequence). The CDR3 contains 14 residues. V was pared by 0 bases and J by 7 bases, with 12 bases between. CDR3 coding DNA: TGCAGTGCTAGAGATAACCGTGGCCCTGAAAAACTGTTTTTT. This encodes CSARDNRGPEKLFF.

The sample holds a few counts of this clonotype. The chain combines TRBV20-1 with TRBJ1-6; 7 nucleotides align to TRBD1. CDR3 size: 16 residues. CDR1 DFQATT and CDR2 SNEGSKA come from the germline V gene (reference sequence). V was clipped by 5 bases and J by 7 bases; unmatched bases: 14. The CDR3 DNA follows: TGCAGTGCTTATGACAGGGCGAGCTCGGGAAATTCACCCCTCCACTTT. This codes for CSAYDRASSGNSPLHF.

This clonotype was counted only a few times. The J gene is TRBJ2-2, the V gene TRBV12-3 or TRBV12-4; TRBD1 matches 9 bases. V shed 3 bases, J shed 0 bases, and the junction held 5 bases outside the gene matches. This CDR3 is 17 amino acids long. In DNA form, the CDR3 reads TGTGCCAGCAGTTTTGTGTGGGACAGGGCGAACACCGGGGAGCTGTTTTTT. Translation: CASSFVWDRANTGELFF.